This is a list of T cell receptor beta chains from one sample in a study of cytomegalovirus exposure and HLA in healthy donors. The repertoire was sequenced with immunoSEQ multiplex PCR; TCRdb's copy has only in-frame clones and lacks some. The table has just over 150,000 clones, under 80% seen once. The sequencing sample was made of PBMCs. The receptors originated from a woman aged 25 to 45 in good health and CMV-seronegative. The CDR3 runs from the conserved cysteine through the conserved F or W. Fields, in order: CDR3 length, J gene, V gene, D gene, clone size, CDR3 DNA, CDR3 protein. The D gene is left open where the match is weak. Clone size, where shown, is once, few, many, or a class for clones that have expanded.

cdr3_length: 17; j_call: TRBJ2-1; v_call: TRBV5-1; d_call: TRBD2; clone_size: -; cdr3_nt: TGCGCCAGCAGCTTGGCCCGGGGCGGGGGGAGAGGGGATGAGCAGTTCTTC; cdr3_aa: CASSLARGGGRGDEQFF
cdr3_length: 16; j_call: TRBJ1-4; v_call: TRBV7-6; d_call: TRBD1; clone_size: -; cdr3_nt: TGTGCCAGCAGCTTAGCCGGGGGACAGTCTAATGAAAAACTGTTTTTT; cdr3_aa: CASSLAGGQSNEKLFF
cdr3_length: 15; j_call: TRBJ2-7; v_call: TRBV5-1; d_call: -; clone_size: -; cdr3_nt: TGCGCCAGCAGTTTAACGAGACACCCCGATTACGAGCAGTACTTC; cdr3_aa: CASSLTRHPDYEQYF
cdr3_length: 13; j_call: TRBJ2-7; v_call: TRBV2; d_call: -; clone_size: few; cdr3_nt: TGTGCCAGCAGGAAGGGACATCCTTACGAGCAGTACTTC; cdr3_aa: CASRKGHPYEQYF
cdr3_length: 14; j_call: TRBJ2-5; v_call: TRBV2; d_call: -; clone_size: few; cdr3_nt: TGTGCCAGCAGTGAAGGACTATTACAAGAGACCCAGTACTTC; cdr3_aa: CASSEGLLQETQYF
cdr3_length: 15; j_call: TRBJ2-7; v_call: TRBV7-8; d_call: TRBD2; clone_size: -; cdr3_nt: TGTGCCAGCAGCCAGAAGCGGGGGGGACTCTACGAGCAGTACTTC; cdr3_aa: CASSQKRGGLYEQYF
cdr3_length: 14; j_call: TRBJ2-1; v_call: TRBV10-3; d_call: TRBD2; clone_size: -; cdr3_nt: TGTGCCTGCCAGCGGGGAAGCTCCTACAATGAGCAGTTCTTC; cdr3_aa: CACQRGSSYNEQFF
cdr3_length: 13; j_call: TRBJ1-5; v_call: TRBV2; d_call: -; clone_size: -; cdr3_nt: TGTGCCAGCAGAGAAGACGGTTATCAGCCCCAGCATTTT; cdr3_aa: CASREDGYQPQHF
cdr3_length: 14; j_call: TRBJ2-5; v_call: TRBV6-6; d_call: TRBD2; clone_size: -; cdr3_nt: TGTGCCAGCACCCCCTTAGCGGGGAGAGAGACCCAGTACTTC; cdr3_aa: CASTPLAGRETQYF
cdr3_length: 14; j_call: TRBJ2-5; v_call: TRBV5-1; d_call: -; clone_size: -; cdr3_nt: TGCGCCAGCAGCTTGGTCGATATCGGGGAGACCCAGTACTTC; cdr3_aa: CASSLVDIGETQYF
cdr3_length: 16; j_call: TRBJ1-2; v_call: TRBV29-1; d_call: TRBD1; clone_size: -; cdr3_nt: TGCAGCGTTGGACCTATATTGACAGGGATCCCCTATGGCTACACCTTC; cdr3_aa: CSVGPILTGIPYGYTF
cdr3_length: 14; j_call: TRBJ2-2; v_call: TRBV11-2; d_call: -; clone_size: -; cdr3_nt: TGTGCCAGCCTGGAGTCTATGAACACCGGGGAGCTGTTTTTT; cdr3_aa: CASLESMNTGELFF
cdr3_length: 15; j_call: TRBJ2-6; v_call: TRBV10-3; d_call: TRBD1; clone_size: -; cdr3_nt: TGTGCCATCGGGGGGGACAGGGATGGGGCCAACGTCCTGACTTTC; cdr3_aa: CAIGGDRDGANVLTF
cdr3_length: 18; j_call: TRBJ1-2; v_call: TRBV4-1; d_call: TRBD1; clone_size: -; cdr3_nt: TGCGCCAGCAGCCAAGAAACAGGGGGCAGAGGGAAACTCTATGGCTACACCTTC; cdr3_aa: CASSQETGGRGKLYGYTF
cdr3_length: 13; j_call: TRBJ1-5; v_call: TRBV18; d_call: -; clone_size: -; cdr3_nt: TGTGCCAGCTCACCCGCAGTCCATCAGCCCCAGCATTTT; cdr3_aa: CASSPAVHQPQHF
cdr3_length: 12; j_call: TRBJ2-5; v_call: TRBV30; d_call: -; clone_size: -; cdr3_nt: TGTGCCCGCAAGACAGGAGAAGAGACCCAGTACTTC; cdr3_aa: CARKTGEETQYF
cdr3_length: 15; j_call: TRBJ2-7; v_call: TRBV4-1; d_call: -; clone_size: few; cdr3_nt: TGCGCCAGCAGCCAAGATTTCGGGGTCTCCTACGAGCAGTACTTC; cdr3_aa: CASSQDFGVSYEQYF